Each of the 14 T cell receptor beta chains below was sequenced from the same sample in a study of control samples from healthy donors and cancer patients. The method was immunoSEQ multiplex PCR; TCRdb's version includes in-frame clones alone and lacks a portion of them. The sample holds around 130,000 clones, approximately 87% seen once. The specimen was blood. The receptor set was obtained from a man aged 25-45 years in good health.

V usage is TRBV10-3 and J usage is TRBJ1-2; weak D call: TRBD1 (6 bases). The CDR3 sequence is 16 residues long. V lost 9 bases to trimming and J lost 2 bases, with 22 bases between them. CDR1 and CDR2 from the germline V gene are ENHRY and SYGVKD. The CDR3 nucleotides are TGTGCCATACAAGAGCAATACAGGGCGACCAACTATGGCTACACCTTC. Translation gives CAIQEQYRATNYGYTF.

The chain combines TRBV7-8 with TRBJ1-1, with no clear D. The CDR3 has 13 residues. The V and J ends lost 2 bases and 1 base respectively, with 5 bases between them. CDR1 is SGHVS and CDR2 is FQNEAQ in the germline V gene. CDR3: CASSLSQNTEAFF. The CDR3 DNA is TGTGCCAGCAGCTTATCGCAGAACACTGAAGCTTTCTTT.

The chain couples TRBV6-5 to TRBJ1-1; 7 bases are shared with TRBD1. CDR1 and CDR2 (germline): MNHEY, SVGAGI. The ends lost 5 bases at V and 4 bases at J; junction bases unmatched: 4. The CDR3 spans 13 residues. The CDR3 loop is CASSKDRRTEAFF. Written as DNA, the CDR3 is TGTGCCAGCAGTAAGGACAGGCGCACTGAAGCTTTCTTT.

Only a few counts were recorded for this clone. This chain joins TRBV10-3 and TRBJ2-6; D is unresolved. Looked up from germline, CDR1 is ENHRY and CDR2 is SYGVKD. The CDR3 totals 16 residues. V dropped 5 bases and J dropped 2 bases, with 13 bases sitting between them. This CDR3 is CAISPFVFAGANVLTF. The CDR3 nucleotides are TGTGCCATCAGTCCTTTTGTGTTCGCTGGGGCCAACGTCCTGACTTTC.

The chain joins TRBV5-1 to TRBJ2-2; D uncertain. Per germline, CDR1 SGHRS and CDR2 YFSETQ. The CDR3 loop spans 15 amino acids. Trimming stripped 4 bases from V and 5 bases from J, with 15 bases between. CDR3 nucleotide sequence: TGCGCCAGCAGCCCGGACCTCCCAGGAACCGGGGAGCTGTTTTTT. This encodes CASSPDLPGTGELFF.

This clone was picked up one time. V gene TRBV14 combines with J gene TRBJ1-1; 8 bases are shared with TRBD1. The CDR3 covers 15 residues. Germline values: CDR1 SGHDN, CDR2 FVKESK. Losses at the gene ends were 5 bases for V and 1 base for J; bases not matched to a gene: 6. In DNA form, the CDR3 reads TGTGCCAGCAGCAAACGGACAGGGTGGAACACTGAAGCTTTCTTT. Residues: CASSKRTGWNTEAFF.

This clone was found once. V and J are TRBV4-1 and TRBJ2-6; D unclear. V lost 0 bases and J 2 bases, leaving 11 bases between the germline ends. The CDR3 has 17 amino acids. From germline, CDR1 is MGHRA and CDR2 YSYEKL. The DNA for the CDR3 is TGCGCCAGCAGCCAAGAAGAAACGCGCCCTGGGGCCAACGTCCTGACTTTC. Protein sequence: CASSQEETRPGANVLTF.

The chain uses TRBV29-1 and TRBJ1-3; maybe TRBD1 (5 bases). V lost 5 bases and J lost 4, with 12 bases in between. The CDR3 extends over 13 amino acids. CDR1 is SQVTM and CDR2 is ANQGSEA in the germline V gene. CDR3 amino acids: CSVQPGRGNTIYF. The CDR3 bases are TGCAGCGTTCAACCGGGACGCGGAAACACCATATATTTT.

The chain is built from TRBV20-1 and TRBJ1-4; D remains unclear. Germline V gene lookup returns CDR1 DFQATT and CDR2 SNEGSKA (reference sequence). V shed 1 base and J shed 8 bases, with 5 bases lying between them. This CDR3 has 11 amino acids. CDR3 sequence reads: CSARGGEKLFF. CDR3 sequence (DNA): TGCAGTGCTAGAGGAGGGGAAAAACTGTTTTTT.

V and J are TRBV6-5 and TRBJ1-4; D is possibly TRBD1 (6 bases). V lost 6 bases and J lost 7, with 15 bases in between. Germline loops: CDR1 MNHEY, CDR2 SVGAGI. The CDR3 totals 14 residues. The CDR3 sequence: CASRLGGAGEKLFF. DNA for the CDR3: TGTGCCAGCAGGTTGGGGGGGGCTGGTGAAAAACTGTTTTTT.

Comments on this clone: An end of the junction does not agree with germline; a read error may underlie this. The chain carries TRBV30 and TRBJ2-5; 7 bases are shared with TRBD2. CDR1 is GTSNPN, CDR2 SVGIG, per germline (reference sequence). The CDR3 spans 12 residues. The CDR3 loop is CAGRGVRETQYF. The CDR3 DNA is TGTGCCGGGAGGGGAGTAAGAGAGACCCAGTACTTC.

This chain uses TRBV18 with TRBJ1-3; TRBD1 matches at 7 bases. Germline trimming cut 2 bases from V and 7 bases from J; bases unmatched to any gene: 2. Germline-derived CDR1 and CDR2 are KGHSH and LQKENI. The CDR3 covers 13 residues. The CDR3 region has the DNA TGTGCCAGCTCACCAACAGGGGAGAACACCATATATTTT. Amino acid sequence: CASSPTGENTIYF. Combining the CDR3 with reference TRBV18 and TRBJ1-3 gives the whole variable domain NAGVMQNPRHLVRRRGQEARLRCSPMKGHSHVYWYRQLPEEGLKFMVYLQKENIIDESGMPKERFSAEFPKEGPSILRIQQVVRGDSAAYFCASSPTGENTIYFGEGSWLTVV.

The rearrangement joins TRBV11-2 to TRBJ1-6, with 8 bases lining up with TRBD1. The CDR3 length is 15 residues. V shed 2 bases, J shed 8 bases, and the junction held 5 bases outside the gene matches. The germline CDR1 and CDR2 sequences are SGHAT and FQNNGV. CDR3 DNA sequence: TGTGCCAGCAGCTTATCCAGGGGGCGAGATTCACCCCTCCACTTT. It is translated as CASSLSRGRDSPLHF.

This clone has a single count. The chain combines TRBV10-3 with TRBJ1-5; D ambiguous. The CDR3 sequence is 13 residues long. V was pared by 2 bases and J by 4 bases, with 6 bases between. Germline V gene sequence: CDR1 ENHRY, CDR2 SYGVKD. The CDR3 nucleotides read TGTGCCATCAGTGAGGGAAGTAATCAGCCCCAGCATTTT. Translated, it gives CAISEGSNQPQHF.